This T cell receptor beta chain appears in the sequencing data of a study of neoadjuvant anti-PD-1 for oral cavity cancer. Across the whole study: Patients mostly received three to four biweekly nivolumab doses at 3 mg/kg before surgery.

Here immunoSEQ multiplex PCR was the method, and the copy in TCRdb shows in-frame clones only, minus some. The sample shows about 14,000 clones, about 70% of them seen only once. Trimming took off 5 bases at V and 7 bases at J, with 18 bases between the two ends. The CDR3 is 15 amino acids. Germline V gene sequence: CDR1 SGHVS, CDR2 FQNEAQ. No culture or expansion preceded analysis of these blood cells. This receptor was taken from a person aged 40 to 85 with oral cavity squamous cell carcinoma. The source material was PBMCs, sampled before nivolumab (anti-PD-1) treatment. The rearrangement uses TRBV7-8 and TRBJ1-5; D is unclear. The CDR3 reads CASSTRRSGMQPQHF. CDR3 bases: TGTGCCAGCAGCACCCGCCGTAGCGGTATGCAGCCCCAGCATTTT.